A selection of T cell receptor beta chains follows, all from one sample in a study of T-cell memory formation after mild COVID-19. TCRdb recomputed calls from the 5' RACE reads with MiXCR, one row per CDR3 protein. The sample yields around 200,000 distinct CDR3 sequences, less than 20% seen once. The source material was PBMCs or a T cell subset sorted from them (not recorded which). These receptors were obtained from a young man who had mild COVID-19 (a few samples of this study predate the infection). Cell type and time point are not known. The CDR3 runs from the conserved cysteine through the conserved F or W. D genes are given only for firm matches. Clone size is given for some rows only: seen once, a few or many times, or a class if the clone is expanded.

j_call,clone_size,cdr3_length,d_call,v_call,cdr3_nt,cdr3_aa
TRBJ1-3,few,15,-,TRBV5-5,TGTGCCAGCAGCTTGGAAGCAACCTCCCGAAACACCATATATTTT,CASSLEATSRNTIYF
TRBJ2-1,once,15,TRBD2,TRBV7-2,TGTGCCAGCAGCTACAGAAGCGGGGGGGGTAATGAGCAGTTCTTC,CASSYRSGGGNEQFF
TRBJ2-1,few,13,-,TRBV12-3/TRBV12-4,TGTGCCAGCAGTTCTCTAATGGTCAATGAGCAGTTCTTC,CASSSLMVNEQFF
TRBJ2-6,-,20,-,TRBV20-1,TGCAGTGCTAGTACTTTCCCGCGGGGCGGACAGCCCTCTGGGGCCAACGTCCTGACTTTC,CSASTFPRGGQPSGANVLTF
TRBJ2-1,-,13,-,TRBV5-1,TGCGCCAGCAGCTTGGCCGAGGGGTACGAGCAGTTCTTC,CASSLAEGYEQFF
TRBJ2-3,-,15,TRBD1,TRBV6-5,TGTGCCAGCAGACTCACAGGGGTCCCCACAGATACGCAGTATTTT,CASRLTGVPTDTQYF
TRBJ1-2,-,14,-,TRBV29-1,TGCAGCGTTGAAAGGGACACAGGGTCAGGCGGCTACACCTTC,CSVERDTGSGGYTF
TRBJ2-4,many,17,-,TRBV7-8,TGTGCCAGCAGTCAGGTGGGCAGGACCCTAGCCAAAAACATTCAGTACTTC,CASSQVGRTLAKNIQYF
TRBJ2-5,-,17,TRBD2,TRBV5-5,TGTGCCAGCAGCTTGGGGGTGTTGAGCGGGGGACAAGAGACCCAGTACTTC,CASSLGVLSGGQETQYF
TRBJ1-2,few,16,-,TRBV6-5,TGTGCCAGCAGAACCAGGTGGTCTAGGGGCCCGTATGGCTACACCTTC,CASRTRWSRGPYGYTF
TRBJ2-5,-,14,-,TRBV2,TGTGCCAGCAGTCCGGACAGAGCCCAAGAGACCCAGTACTTC,CASSPDRAQETQYF
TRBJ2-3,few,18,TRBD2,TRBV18,TGTGCCAGCTCACCGTTGGCGGGGGGGCTCTACGGCACAGATACGCAGTATTTT,CASSPLAGGLYGTDTQYF
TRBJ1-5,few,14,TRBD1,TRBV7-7,TGTGCTAGCCCCGAAGGGACAGGGGGGCAGCCCCAGCATTTT,CASPEGTGGQPQHF
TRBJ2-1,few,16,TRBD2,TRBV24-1,TGTGCCACCAGTGCCCACCCGGGGGGAACCTACAATGAGCAGTTCTTC,CATSAHPGGTYNEQFF
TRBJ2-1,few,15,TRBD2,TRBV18,TGTGCCAGCTCACCACCGACTAGCGGTGACAATGAGCAGTTCTTC,CASSPPTSGDNEQFF
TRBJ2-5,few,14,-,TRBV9,TGTGCCAGCAGCGTAGGACCTTTCCAAGAGACCCAGTACTTC,CASSVGPFQETQYF
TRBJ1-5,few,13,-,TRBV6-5,TGTGCCAGCAGTTACTCGGGGAGTCAGCCCCAGCATTTT,CASSYSGSQPQHF
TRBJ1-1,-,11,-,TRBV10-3,TGTGCCATCAGAGGGGTCACTGAAGCTTTCTTT,CAIRGVTEAFF
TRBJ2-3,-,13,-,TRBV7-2,TGTGCCAGCAGAATCGTTAGCACAGATACGCAGTATTTT,CASRIVSTDTQYF
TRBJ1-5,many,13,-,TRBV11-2,TGTGCCAGCAGCCCCCATTGGGATCAGCCCCAGCATTTT,CASSPHWDQPQHF
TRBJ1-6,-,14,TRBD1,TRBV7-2,TGTGCCAGCAGCTTGGACAGGGATTATTCACCCCTCCACTTT,CASSLDRDYSPLHF
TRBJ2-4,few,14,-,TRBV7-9,TGTGCCAGCAGCTTAATCACAGGCAAAAACATTCAGTACTTC,CASSLITGKNIQYF